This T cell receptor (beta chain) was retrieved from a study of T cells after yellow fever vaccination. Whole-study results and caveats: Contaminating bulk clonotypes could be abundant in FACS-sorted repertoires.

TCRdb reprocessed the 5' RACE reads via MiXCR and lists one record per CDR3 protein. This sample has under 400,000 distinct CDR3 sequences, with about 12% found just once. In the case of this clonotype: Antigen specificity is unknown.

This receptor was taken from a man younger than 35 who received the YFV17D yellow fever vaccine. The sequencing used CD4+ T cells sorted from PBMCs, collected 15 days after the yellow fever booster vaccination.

CDR3 sequence reads: CAGRTGAVTEAFF. The CDR3 DNA follows: TGTGCCGGCCGGACAGGGGCGGTCACTGAAGCTTTCTTT. This chain links TRBV7-9 with TRBJ1-1; 9 bases align to TRBD1. Germline trimming cut 11 bases from V and 4 bases from J; bases unmatched to any gene: 8. Germline V gene data show CDR1 as SEHNR and CDR2 as FQNEAQ (reference sequence). The CDR3 loop spans 13 amino acids.